What follows describes a single T cell receptor (beta chain). Per the original data handling: Amplification with reference gene primers provided the estimates of nucleated cell counts. TCRdb keeps only in-frame clones here, not all; method: immunoSEQ multiplex PCR. That table furnishes V, J and clone size, whereas the DNA furnished D and trimming. The table includes about 430,000 clones, approximately 92% detected once. Across 24 US areas, participants ranged in age from roughly 18 to 95 years. Assignment of participants to cohorts was predicated upon participant-reported clinical history. The data were obtained in a study of blood T cell repertoires in COVID-19. Study-wide background: Nucleic acid was either cDNA or gDNA, and it came from T cells, B-cell-depleted T cells, or PBMCs.

CDR1 is LGHNT and CDR2 is FRNRAP in the germline V gene. The CDR3 is made up of 15 amino acids. The V end was cut by 1 base, the J end by 4 bases, with 13 bases between. The chain recombines TRBV12-5 with TRBJ2-5; maybe TRBD1 (6 bases). The sequencing sample was made of PBMCs or T cells enriched from blood (not recorded which). The source of this sequence is a man under 40 who had recovered from COVID-19. CDR3 in DNA: TGTGCTAGTGGTTTGGGTCTGCAACAGGGAGAGACCCAGTACTTC. Translating it yields CASGLGLQQGETQYF.